This T cell receptor beta chain was found in a study of control samples from healthy donors and cancer patients. V was pared by 2 bases and J by 0 bases, with 1 base of the junction left unmatched. Germline V lookup: CDR1 SGHRS, CDR2 YFSETQ. The CDR3 length is 16 residues. Profiled with immunoSEQ multiplex PCR; TCRdb holds only in-frame clones, not every one. The data contain some 120,000 clones, around 93% of them singletons. The chain links TRBV5-1 to TRBJ2-1, with 11 nucleotides matching TRBD1. Sequencing was done on a sample of PBMCs. This TCR came from a middle-aged man with head and neck cancer. The CDR3 nucleotides are TGCGCCAGCAGCTTAGGACAGGGGGCCTCCTACAATGAGCAGTTCTTC. It codes for CASSLGQGASYNEQFF.